These 4 T cell receptor beta chains were sequenced from one sample in a study of T cells in Graves' hyperthyroidism and ophthalmopathy. What was amplified from RNA transcripts were TCR beta CDR3 regions. A first-round RT-PCR of the TCR CDR3 used the HTBI primer set. MiXCR, run by TCRdb on the multiplex PCR reads, gives a single entry per CDR3 protein. In the table there are under 450,000 distinct CDR3 sequences, roughly 12% of which are singletons. The sample was blood. The receptors derive from a man between 25 and 39 years old with Graves' hyperthyroidism that later progressed to Graves' ophthalmopathy.

The V and J genes are TRBV5-5 and TRBJ2-2; TRBD1 aligns across 9 bases. The V and J ends lost 0 bases and 7 bases, in that order; junction bases with no gene match: 7. The germline gives CDR1 SGHKS, CDR2 YYEKEE (reference sequence). The CDR3 is 16 residues long. CDR3 bases: TGTGCCAGCAGCTTGGCCGGGACAGGGATCAACGGGGAGCTGTTTTTT. Its protein is CASSLAGTGINGELFF.

The J gene is TRBJ2-7, the V gene TRBV19, with 12 bases identical to TRBD1. The CDR3 has 15 amino acids. CDR1 and CDR2 (germline): LNHDA, SQIVND (reference sequence). Germline trimming cut 1 base from V and 6 bases from J; bases unmatched to any gene: 4. CDR3 region: CASSIVGTGGREQYF. For the CDR3, the DNA is TGTGCCAGTAGTATAGTCGGGACAGGGGGCCGCGAGCAGTACTTC. Full variable domain (outside the CDR3, taken from reference TRBV19 and TRBJ2-7): DGGITQSPKYLFRKEGQNVTLSCEQNLNHDAMYWYRQDPGQGLRLIYYSQIVNDFQKGDIAEGYSVSREKKESFPLTVTSAQKNPTAFYLCASSIVGTGGREQYFGPGTRLTVT.

In this sample, this clonotype turned up many times. The chain's CDR3 is CASSFGLGTDTQYF. CDR3 bases: TGTGCCAGCAGCTTCGGACTAGGCACAGATACGCAGTATTTT. This sequence joins TRBV11-2 and TRBJ2-3; TRBD2 agrees at 7 bases. Germline trimming cut 3 bases from V and 1 base from J; bases unmatched to any gene: 1. The CDR3 has 14 amino acids. Germline CDR1 and CDR2: SGHAT and FQNNGV.

Written as DNA, the CDR3 is TGTGCCAGCAGCCCCGGCAGCCAAGGCCGCTACCTAGGGGTTACGCAGTATTTT. The encoded protein is CASSPGSQGRYLGVTQYF. The V and J genes are TRBV7-9 and TRBJ2-3; D is perhaps TRBD1 (5 bases). Germline V gene lookup returns CDR1 SEHNR and CDR2 FQNEAQ (reference sequence). CDR3 length: 18 amino acids. Trimming removed 5 bases at V and 8 bases at J, with 29 bases between. The complete variable domain, with remaining parts taken from reference TRBV7-9 and TRBJ2-3, reads DTGVSQNPRHKITKRGQNVTFRCDPISEHNRLYWYRQTLGQGPEFLTYFQNEAQLEKSRLLSDRFSAERPKGSFSTLEIQRTEQGDSAMYLCASSPGSQGRYLGVTQYFGPGTRLTVL.